What follows are 4 T cell receptor beta chains derived from one specimen sequenced in a study of T cell responses to AZD1222 COVID-19 vaccine (dated by TCRdb to the early 2020s). To prepare the library, the immunoSEQ multiplex PCR assay was applied. TCRdb retrieved this table from immuneACCESS and kept in-frame rearrangements only. Not all clones are present; in checked studies, unresolved V genes account for under half, and no reason is known for the remainder. Across this sample there are approximately 80,000 clones, with roughly 88% seen only once. Clones ranked in the top ten supply around an eighth of the sample. The meaning of the sample's time point label: about 28 days (+/-7) after the second vaccine dose. The specimen was peripheral blood, collected 28 days after the second AZD1222 dose. These receptors were collected from an adult who received the AZD1222 COVID-19 vaccine.

The chain is built from TRBV12-5 and TRBJ2-1; D remains unclear. The CDR3 totals 11 residues. Germline CDR1 reads LGHNT; CDR2 reads FRNRAP. The V gene lost 6 bases and the J gene lost 4 bases, with 4 bases spanning the gap. CDR3 sequence: CASGRYNEQFF. The CDR3 bases are TGTGCTAGTGGCAGATACAATGAGCAGTTCTTC. Drawing the rest from reference TRBV12-5 and TRBJ2-1, the complete variable domain is DARVTQTPRHKVTEMGQEVTMRCQPILGHNTVFWYRQTMMQGLELLAYFRNRAPLDDSGMPKDRFSAEMPDATLATLKIQPSEPRDSAVYFCASGRYNEQFFGPGTRLTVL.

This clone turned up a few times. The rearrangement links TRBV4-2 to TRBJ2-4; the D call may be TRBD1 or TRBD2 (5 bases each). The V gene lost 4 bases and the J gene lost 8 bases, with 12 bases spanning the gap. In germline, CDR1 is LGHNA, CDR2 YNFKEQ. CDR3 length equals 13 residues. DNA of the CDR3: TGTGCCAGCAGCCTTGACAGAGCGGACATTCAGTACTTC. Amino acid sequence: CASSLDRADIQYF.

This clone was seen a handful of times. V is TRBV19 and J is TRBJ1-3; no clear D gene. CDR1 and CDR2 (germline): LNHDA, SQIVND (reference sequence). V lost 3 bases and J 2 bases, leaving 8 bases between the germline ends. The CDR3 is 14 amino acids. CDR3 sequence: CASSIREAGNTIYF. The CDR3 DNA follows: TGTGCCAGTAGTATCCGGGAAGCTGGAAACACCATATATTTT. Complete variable domain (other parts from reference TRBV19 and TRBJ1-3): DGGITQSPKYLFRKEGQNVTLSCEQNLNHDAMYWYRQDPGQGLRLIYYSQIVNDFQKGDIAEGYSVSREKKESFPLTVTSAQKNPTAFYLCASSIREAGNTIYFGEGSWLTVV.

V is TRBV6-2 or TRBV6-3 and J is TRBJ2-7; 10 bases map to TRBD2. CDR3 length equals 19 residues. The germline V gene has CDR1 MNHEY and CDR2 SVGEGT. V shed 2 bases and J 1 base; nucleotides not matched to a gene: 14. The CDR3 here is CASSYVASGSALLSYEQYF. The CDR3 DNA reads TGTGCCAGCAGTTACGTTGCTAGCGGGAGCGCCCTTTTATCCTACGAGCAGTACTTC.